The next 16 T cell receptor beta chains were all read from a single sample in a study of blood T cells in healthy people across ages. The authors ran a second PCR of about 7 to 11 cycles using a sample-barcoded 5' primer and a J-beta primer mix. Each CDR3 protein gets one entry after TCRdb re-called the 5' RACE reads with MiXCR. Here the sample spans about 1.6 million distinct CDR3 sequences, 30% to 40% being singletons. Material for sequencing was blood. These receptors were collected from a woman under 40 in good health.

In its sample, this clonotype was seen a few times. The chain is built from TRBV27 and TRBJ2-1; 9 positions match TRBD2. Germline trimming cut 3 bases from V and 6 bases from J; bases unmatched to any gene: 9. There are 16 residues in the CDR3. Per germline, CDR1 MNHEY and CDR2 SMNVEV (reference sequence). The CDR3 here is CASSFRAGGPRNEQFF. The CDR3 nucleotides are TGTGCCAGCAGTTTTAGGGCGGGGGGGCCCCGCAATGAGCAGTTCTTC.

This rearrangement joins TRBV20-1 to TRBJ2-1, with D uncertain. The CDR3 spans 14 residues. V shed 4 bases and J shed 4 bases, with 14 bases lying between them. Germline CDR1 reads DFQATT; CDR2 reads SNEGSKA (reference sequence). CDR3 DNA sequence: TGCAGTGCTACCCGGCCCTCCCATTACAATGAGCAGTTCTTC. This encodes CSATRPSHYNEQFF.

The genes are TRBV25-1 and TRBJ2-1; D perhaps matches TRBD2 (7 bases). Deletions cut 1 base from V and 10 bases from J, with 23 bases between. Germline V gene lookup returns CDR1 MGHDK and CDR2 SYGVNS. This CDR3 is built from 17 residues. The CDR3 bases are TGTGCCAGCAGTGAATCGACTGGGGGGGGCCCCCGACCAGAGCAGTTCTTC. This codes for CASSESTGGGPRPEQFF.

V usage is TRBV3-1 and J usage is TRBJ2-5, with TRBD2 matching over 8 bases. The J call is in doubt because the DNA end fits TRBJ2-7 better. Germline V gene lookup returns CDR1 LGHDT and CDR2 YNNKEL (reference sequence). This CDR3 is 19 amino acids long. The CDR3 nucleotides are TGTGCCAGCAGCGAAGTGTTCGCGGGAGGTTCTTCTGGGAACTGCGAGCAGTACTTC. Its protein is CASSEVFAGGSSGNCEQYF.

The V and J genes are TRBV5-1 and TRBJ2-7, with D tentatively TRBD1 (6 bases). From germline, CDR1 is SGHRS and CDR2 YFSETQ. Trimming removed 0 bases at V and 3 bases at J, with 13 bases between. This CDR3 has 15 amino acids. The DNA of the CDR3 is TGCGCCAGCAGCTTGGAACAGGGAGTAGGCTACGAGCAGTACTTC. Translated, it gives CASSLEQGVGYEQYF.

This clonotype appeared a few times. The chain joins TRBV20-1 to TRBJ2-1; D gene unclear. Germline loops: CDR1 DFQATT, CDR2 SNEGSKA (reference sequence). This CDR3 is built from 11 residues. V was clipped by 3 bases and J by 8 bases, with 8 bases between them. The CDR3 sequence is CSASLVDEQFF. As DNA, the CDR3 is TGCAGTGCTAGTTTAGTCGATGAGCAGTTCTTC.

This clonotype was counted only a few times. The chain joins TRBV20-1 to TRBJ2-7; D not certain. CDR3 size: 12 residues. CDR1 and CDR2 from the germline V gene are DFQATT and SNEGSKA (reference sequence). Trimming cost V 2 bases and J 7 bases, with 12 bases left between them. The CDR3 loop reads CSARYQDQEQYF. The CDR3 DNA reads TGCAGTGCTAGATACCAGGATCAGGAGCAGTACTTC.

This clonotype was seen more than once but under ten times. The rearrangement uses TRBV9 and TRBJ2-3, with D unclear. The CDR3 length is 15 residues. From germline, CDR1 is SGDLS and CDR2 YYNGEE. Trimming left V 3 bases short and J 6 bases short, with 17 bases between. CDR3 DNA sequence: TGTGCCAGCAGCGCAGGATATGCCCTTGCGGATACGCAGTATTTT. This encodes CASSAGYALADTQYF.

This rearrangement joins TRBV20-1 to TRBJ1-1; D unclear. Germline assignment: CDR1 DFQATT and CDR2 SNEGSKA (reference sequence). This CDR3 has 13 residues. The V and J ends lost 4 bases and 8 bases respectively, with 17 bases between them. CDR3 loop: CSATRHPSEEAFF. The CDR3 nucleotides read TGCAGTGCTACGAGACATCCCAGCGAAGAAGCTTTCTTT.

This clonotype has ten or more counts. The junction and the germline gene differ at one end; a read error may be behind it. The CDR3, as DNA: TGCGCCAGCAGTCCGCGGGGGGCGTACGAGCAGTACTTC. Its protein is CASSPRGAYEQYF. This chain joins TRBV7-9 and TRBJ2-7, with 8 nucleotides matching TRBD2. CDR1 is SEHNR and CDR2 is FQNEAQ in the germline V gene (reference sequence). The CDR3 spans 13 residues.

This clonotype was picked up a small number of times. J is TRBJ1-1 and V is TRBV25-1, with TRBD1 as a possible D gene (6 bases). Germline-derived CDR1 and CDR2 are MGHDK and SYGVNS. This CDR3 comprises 15 residues. Trimming removed 1 base from V and 1 base from J, with 10 bases in between. The CDR3 region has the DNA TGTGCCAGCAGTGAATCCGGGACAAGGAACACTGAAGCTTTCTTT. This translates into CASSESGTRNTEAFF.

The J gene is TRBJ1-2, the V gene TRBV12-3 or TRBV12-4; no reliable D call. V was cut by 2 bases and J by 6 bases, with 13 bases left in between. The CDR3 is 14 residues long. Here the CDR3 reads CASSLSWAGNGYTF. As DNA, the CDR3 is TGTGCCAGCAGTTTATCTTGGGCGGGCAATGGCTACACCTTC.

The sample holds a few counts of this clonotype. This chain uses TRBV30 with TRBJ2-7; TRBD1 matches at 8 bases. CDR3 length: 14 amino acids. V shed 6 bases and J 4 bases; nucleotides not matched to a gene: 11. Germline V gene lookup returns CDR1 GTSNPN and CDR2 SVGIG (reference sequence). For the CDR3, the DNA is TGTGCCTGCGAACGCCGGGACAGGTTTTACGAGCAGTACTTC. It encodes CACERRDRFYEQYF.

The rearrangement joins TRBV6-6 to TRBJ2-7, with D possibly matching TRBD2 (5 bases). The CDR3 length is 17 residues. CDR1 and CDR2 (germline): MNHNY, SVGAGI (reference sequence). Trimming shortened V by 0 bases and J by 4 bases, and 19 bases separated the two germline ends. The CDR3 region has the DNA TGTGCCAGCAGTTACTCGCCCGTAAGCGGAGACCCGTACGAGCAGTACTTC. Its protein product is CASSYSPVSGDPYEQYF.

The gene calls are TRBV2 and TRBJ2-3; D is unresolved. The V gene lost 7 bases and the J gene lost 3 bases, with 11 bases spanning the gap. From germline, CDR1 is SNHLY and CDR2 FYNNEI. The CDR3 totals 13 residues. CDR3 in amino acids: CASNRRTTDTQYF. For the CDR3, the DNA is TGTGCCAGCAATCGGCGTACAACAGATACGCAGTATTTT.

This chain links TRBV12-3 or TRBV12-4 with TRBJ2-3, with TRBD1 as a possible D gene (6 bases). V was cut by 6 bases and J by 3 bases, with 16 bases left in between. There are 15 residues in the CDR3. This CDR3 reads CASRYRDKGTDTQYF. The DNA of the CDR3 is TGTGCCAGCAGGTACAGGGACAAAGGGACAGATACGCAGTATTTT.